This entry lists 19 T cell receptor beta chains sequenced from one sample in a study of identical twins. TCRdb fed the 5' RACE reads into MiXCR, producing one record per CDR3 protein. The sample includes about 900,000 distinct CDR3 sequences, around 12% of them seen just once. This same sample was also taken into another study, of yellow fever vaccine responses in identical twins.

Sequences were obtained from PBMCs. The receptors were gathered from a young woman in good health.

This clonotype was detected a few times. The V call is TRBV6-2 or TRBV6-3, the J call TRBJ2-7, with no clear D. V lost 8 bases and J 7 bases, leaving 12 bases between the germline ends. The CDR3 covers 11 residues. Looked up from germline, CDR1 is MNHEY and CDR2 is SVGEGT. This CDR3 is CASGILGEQYF. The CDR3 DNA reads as TGTGCCAGCGGGATCCTGGGGGAGCAGTACTTC.

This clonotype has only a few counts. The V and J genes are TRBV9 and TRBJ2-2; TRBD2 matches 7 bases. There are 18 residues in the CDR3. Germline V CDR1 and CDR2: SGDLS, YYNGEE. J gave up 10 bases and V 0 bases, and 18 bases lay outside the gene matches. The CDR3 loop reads CASSVDPPGVGRAVELFF. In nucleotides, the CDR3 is TGTGCCAGCAGCGTAGACCCCCCGGGCGTAGGGAGGGCCGTGGAGCTGTTTTTT.

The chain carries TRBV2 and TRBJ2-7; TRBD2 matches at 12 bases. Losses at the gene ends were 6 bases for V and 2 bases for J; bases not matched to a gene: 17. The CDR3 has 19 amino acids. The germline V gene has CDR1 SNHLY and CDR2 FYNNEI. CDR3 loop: CASSPTWGLAGGSPYEQYF. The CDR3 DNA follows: TGTGCCAGCAGCCCAACTTGGGGGCTAGCGGGAGGGAGTCCCTACGAGCAGTACTTC.

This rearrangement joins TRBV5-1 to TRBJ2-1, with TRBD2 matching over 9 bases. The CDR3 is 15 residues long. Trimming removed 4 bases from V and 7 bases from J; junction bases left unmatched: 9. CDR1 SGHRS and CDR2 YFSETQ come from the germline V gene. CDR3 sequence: CASSKTSGNVNEQFF. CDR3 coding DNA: TGCGCCAGCAGCAAGACTAGCGGAAACGTAAATGAGCAGTTCTTC. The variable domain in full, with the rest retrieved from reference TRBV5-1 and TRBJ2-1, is KAGVTQTPRYLIKTRGQQVTLSCSPISGHRSVSWYQQTPGQGLQFLFEYFSETQRNKGNFPGRFSGRQFSNSRSEMNVSTLELGDSALYLCASSKTSGNVNEQFFGPGTRLTVL.

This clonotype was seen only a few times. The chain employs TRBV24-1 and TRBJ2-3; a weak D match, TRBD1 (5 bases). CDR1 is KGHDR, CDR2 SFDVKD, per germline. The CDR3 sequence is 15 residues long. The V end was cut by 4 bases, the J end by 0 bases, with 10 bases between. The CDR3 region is CATSEGRISTDTQYF. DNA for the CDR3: TGTGCCACCAGTGAGGGGCGGATTAGCACAGATACGCAGTATTTT.

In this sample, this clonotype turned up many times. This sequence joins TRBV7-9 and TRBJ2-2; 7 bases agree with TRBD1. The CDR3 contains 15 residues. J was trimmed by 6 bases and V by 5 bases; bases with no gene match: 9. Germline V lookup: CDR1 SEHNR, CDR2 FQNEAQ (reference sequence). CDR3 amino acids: CASSLSDQGAGELFF. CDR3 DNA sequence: TGTGCCAGCAGCCTATCGGACCAGGGGGCCGGGGAGCTGTTTTTT. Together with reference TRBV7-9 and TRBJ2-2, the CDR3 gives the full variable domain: DTGVSQNPRHKITKRGQNVTFRCDPISEHNRLYWYRQTLGQGPEFLTYFQNEAQLEKSRLLSDRFSAERPKGSFSTLEIQRTEQGDSAMYLCASSLSDQGAGELFFGEGSRLTVL.

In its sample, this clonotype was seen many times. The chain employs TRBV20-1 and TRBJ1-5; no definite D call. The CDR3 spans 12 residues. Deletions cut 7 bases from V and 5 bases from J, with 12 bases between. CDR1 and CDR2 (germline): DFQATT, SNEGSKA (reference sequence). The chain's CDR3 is CSVPVGDQPQHF. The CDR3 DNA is TGCAGTGTTCCGGTGGGCGATCAGCCCCAGCATTTT.

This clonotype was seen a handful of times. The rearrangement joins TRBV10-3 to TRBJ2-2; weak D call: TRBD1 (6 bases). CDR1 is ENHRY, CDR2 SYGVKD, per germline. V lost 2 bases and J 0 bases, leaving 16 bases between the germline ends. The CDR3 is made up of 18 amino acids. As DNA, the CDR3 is TGTGCCATCAGTGAGCAGTACAGGGCAGCCGCGAACACCGGGGAGCTGTTTTTT. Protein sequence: CAISEQYRAAANTGELFF.

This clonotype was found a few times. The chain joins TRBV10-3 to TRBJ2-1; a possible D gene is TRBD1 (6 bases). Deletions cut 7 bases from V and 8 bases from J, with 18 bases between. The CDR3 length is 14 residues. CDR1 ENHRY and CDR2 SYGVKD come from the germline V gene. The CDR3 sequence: CAINARDIKDEQFF. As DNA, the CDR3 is TGTGCCATCAACGCCCGGGACATCAAGGATGAGCAGTTCTTC.

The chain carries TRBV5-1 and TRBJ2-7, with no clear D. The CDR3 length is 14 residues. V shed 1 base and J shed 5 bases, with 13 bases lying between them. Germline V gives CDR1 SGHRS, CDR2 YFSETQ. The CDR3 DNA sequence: TGCGCCAGCAGCTTGAACGCTGGTCGGGACGAGCAGTACTTC. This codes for CASSLNAGRDEQYF.

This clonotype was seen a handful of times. The CDR3 nucleotides read TGTGCCAGCAGCGTCCCGGGACCCCAAGAGACCCAGTACTTC. Translated, it gives CASSVPGPQETQYF. The chain uses TRBV7-9 and TRBJ2-5, with D possibly being TRBD1 or TRBD2 (5 bases each). The germline V gene has CDR1 SEHNR and CDR2 FQNEAQ (reference sequence). V dropped 5 bases and J dropped 1 base, with 11 bases sitting between them. This CDR3 spans 14 amino acids.

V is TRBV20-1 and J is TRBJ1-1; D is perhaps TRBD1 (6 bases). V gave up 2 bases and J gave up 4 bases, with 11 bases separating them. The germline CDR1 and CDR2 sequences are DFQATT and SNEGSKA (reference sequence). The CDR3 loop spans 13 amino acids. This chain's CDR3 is CSARPGQPTEAFF. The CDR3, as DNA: TGCAGTGCTAGACCAGGACAGCCCACTGAAGCTTTCTTT.

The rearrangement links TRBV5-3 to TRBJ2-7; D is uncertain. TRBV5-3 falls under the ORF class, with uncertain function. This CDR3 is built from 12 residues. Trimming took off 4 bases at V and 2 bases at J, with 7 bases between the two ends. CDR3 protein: CARSTLPYEQYF. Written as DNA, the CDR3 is TGTGCCAGAAGCACGCTTCCCTACGAGCAGTACTTC.

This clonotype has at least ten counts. The CDR3 region has the DNA TGTGCCACAAAGCGGGAGGGATCGACAGATACGCAGTATTTT. Translation gives CATKREGSTDTQYF. The V gene is TRBV12-3 or TRBV12-4, the J gene TRBJ2-3; TRBD2 aligns across 10 bases. V lost 10 bases, J lost 3 bases, and 7 bases stayed unmatched. The CDR3 has 14 residues.

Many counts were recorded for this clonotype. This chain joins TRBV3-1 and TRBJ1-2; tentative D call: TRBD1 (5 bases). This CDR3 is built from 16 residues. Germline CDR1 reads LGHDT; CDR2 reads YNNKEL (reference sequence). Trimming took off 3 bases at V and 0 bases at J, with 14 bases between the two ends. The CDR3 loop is CASSQGRTTTNYGYTF. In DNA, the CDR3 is TGTGCCAGCAGCCAGGGCAGGACAACCACTAACTATGGCTACACCTTC.

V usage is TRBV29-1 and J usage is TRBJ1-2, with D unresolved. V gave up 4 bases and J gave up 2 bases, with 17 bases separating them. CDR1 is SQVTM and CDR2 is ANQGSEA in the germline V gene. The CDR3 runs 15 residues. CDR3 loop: CSVGTVGTGNYGYTF. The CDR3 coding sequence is TGCAGCGTTGGAACAGTTGGTACGGGGAACTATGGCTACACCTTC.

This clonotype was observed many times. In nucleotides, the CDR3 is TGCGCCAGCAGTCCCAGGACCATGGGAAACACCATATATTTT. It encodes CASSPRTMGNTIYF. This sequence joins TRBV5-1 and TRBJ1-3; the D is unclear. Trimming took 5 bases from V and 4 from J, leaving 13 bases between them. From germline, CDR1 is SGHRS and CDR2 YFSETQ. This CDR3 has 14 residues. Combining the CDR3 with reference TRBV5-1 and TRBJ1-3 gives the whole variable domain KAGVTQTPRYLIKTRGQQVTLSCSPISGHRSVSWYQQTPGQGLQFLFEYFSETQRNKGNFPGRFSGRQFSNSRSEMNVSTLELGDSALYLCASSPRTMGNTIYFGEGSWLTVV.

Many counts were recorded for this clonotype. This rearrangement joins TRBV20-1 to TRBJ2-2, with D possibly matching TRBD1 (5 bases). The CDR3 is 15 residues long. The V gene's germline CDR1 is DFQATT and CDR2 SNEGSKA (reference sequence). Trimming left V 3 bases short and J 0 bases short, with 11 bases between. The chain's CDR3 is CSARATDPNTGELFF. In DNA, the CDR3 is TGCAGTGCTAGGGCGACAGATCCGAACACCGGGGAGCTGTTTTTT.

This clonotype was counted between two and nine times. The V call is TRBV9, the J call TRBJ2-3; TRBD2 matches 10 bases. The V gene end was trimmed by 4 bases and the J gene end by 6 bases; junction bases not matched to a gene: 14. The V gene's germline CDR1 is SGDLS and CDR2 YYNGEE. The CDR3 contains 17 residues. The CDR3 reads CASSPFPAGGPRDTQYF. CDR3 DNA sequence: TGTGCCAGCAGCCCATTTCCAGCGGGAGGGCCCAGGGATACGCAGTATTTT.